This T cell receptor beta chain was documented in a study of blood T cell repertoires in COVID-19. Looking at the study overall: Acute and convalescent COVID-19 samples came from the United States, Italy and Spain. Nucleic acid was either cDNA or gDNA, and it came from T cells, B-cell-depleted T cells, or PBMCs.

Trimming took 5 bases from V and 1 from J; bases not matched to a gene: 3. The V gene's germline CDR1 is SEHNR and CDR2 FQNEAQ (reference sequence). The CDR3 is made up of 16 amino acids. Original handling: Nucleated cell counts were estimated from reference gene primer amplification. Assay: immunoSEQ multiplex PCR; the TCRdb copy retains only in-frame clones and omits some. D and trimming were read from the DNA, whereas the V and J calls and clone size are those reported in that table. The data contain 250,000 or so clones, around 88% of them seen just once; the ten biggest clones take up approximately 2%. A remark on this clone: Other DNA sequences in this specimen translate into the identical CDR3.

The chain recombines TRBV7-9 with TRBJ2-3; 13 bases align to TRBD2. The source of this sequence is a man aged 25 to 40 with active or convalescent COVID-19. The specimen sequenced was peripheral blood. The CDR3 sequence: CASSPGTSGGTDTQYF. The CDR3 DNA is TGTGCCAGCAGCCCCGGGACTAGCGGGGGCACAGATACGCAGTATTTT.